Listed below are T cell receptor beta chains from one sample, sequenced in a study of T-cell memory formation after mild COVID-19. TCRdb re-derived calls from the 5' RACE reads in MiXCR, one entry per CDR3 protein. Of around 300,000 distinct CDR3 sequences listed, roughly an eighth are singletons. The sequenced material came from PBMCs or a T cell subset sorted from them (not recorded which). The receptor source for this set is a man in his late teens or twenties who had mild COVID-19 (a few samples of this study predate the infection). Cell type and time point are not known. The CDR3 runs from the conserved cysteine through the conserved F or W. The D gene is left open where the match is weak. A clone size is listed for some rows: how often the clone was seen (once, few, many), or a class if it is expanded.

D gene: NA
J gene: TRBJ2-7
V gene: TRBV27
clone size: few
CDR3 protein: CASSPLGISSYEQYF
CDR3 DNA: TGTGCCAGCAGTCCCCTCGGGATCAGCTCCTACGAGCAGTACTTC

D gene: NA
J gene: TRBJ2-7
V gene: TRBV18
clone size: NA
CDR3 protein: CASSPKQIPSYEQYF
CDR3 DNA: TGTGCCAGCTCACCAAAGCAAATTCCGTCCTACGAGCAGTACTTC

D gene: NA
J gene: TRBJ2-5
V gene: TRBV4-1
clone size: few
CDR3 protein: CASSQAAVPLGETQYF
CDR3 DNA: TGCGCCAGCAGCCAAGCTGCTGTCCCACTTGGTGAGACCCAGTACTTC

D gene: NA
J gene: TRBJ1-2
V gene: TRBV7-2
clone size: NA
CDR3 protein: CASSLVPPKNGYTF
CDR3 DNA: TGTGCCAGCAGCTTAGTACCGCCAAAGAATGGCTACACCTTC

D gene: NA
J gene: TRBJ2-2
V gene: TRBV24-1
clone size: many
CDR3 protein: CATSEPQGFGTGELFF
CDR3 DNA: TGTGCCACCAGTGAACCCCAGGGTTTTGGCACCGGGGAGCTGTTTTTT

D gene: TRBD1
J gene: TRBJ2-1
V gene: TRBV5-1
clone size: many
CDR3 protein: CASSAPGTGNDEQFF
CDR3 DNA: TGCGCCAGCAGCGCGCCCGGGACAGGGAACGATGAGCAGTTCTTC

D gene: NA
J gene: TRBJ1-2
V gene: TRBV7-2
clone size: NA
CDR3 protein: CASSPPGQANYGYTF
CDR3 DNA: TGTGCCAGCAGCCCACCGGGACAAGCAAACTATGGCTACACCTTC

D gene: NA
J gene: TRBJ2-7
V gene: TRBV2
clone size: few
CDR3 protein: CASNPQGLPYEQYF
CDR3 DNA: TGTGCCAGCAACCCTCAGGGACTCCCCTACGAGCAGTACTTC

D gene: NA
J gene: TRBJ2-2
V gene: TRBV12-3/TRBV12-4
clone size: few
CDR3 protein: CASSRTGELELFF
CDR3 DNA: TGTGCCAGCAGTAGGACCGGAGAACTTGAGCTGTTTTTT

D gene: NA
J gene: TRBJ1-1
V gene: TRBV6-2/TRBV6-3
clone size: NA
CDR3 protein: CASSYSGDGPIEAFF
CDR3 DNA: TGTGCCAGCAGTTACTCAGGGGACGGACCCATTGAAGCTTTCTTT

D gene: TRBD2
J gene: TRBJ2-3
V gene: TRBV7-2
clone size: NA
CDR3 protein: CASSRGGATDTQYF
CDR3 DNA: TGTGCCAGCAGCCGCGGGGGGGCAACAGATACGCAGTATTTT

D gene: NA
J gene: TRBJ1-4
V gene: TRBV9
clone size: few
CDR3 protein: CASSLEGWGEKLFF
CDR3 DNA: TGTGCCAGCAGCCTAGAAGGTTGGGGCGAAAAACTGTTTTTT